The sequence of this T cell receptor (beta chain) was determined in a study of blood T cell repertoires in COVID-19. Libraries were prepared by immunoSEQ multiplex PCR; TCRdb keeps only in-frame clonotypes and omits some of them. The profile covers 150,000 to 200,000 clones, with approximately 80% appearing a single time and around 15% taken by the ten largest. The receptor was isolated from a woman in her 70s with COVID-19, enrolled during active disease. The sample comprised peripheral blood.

The CDR3 is CASSELGTSNQPQHF. CDR3 DNA: TGTGCCAGCAGTGAACTCGGGACAAGTAATCAGCCCCAGCATTTT. The chain joins TRBV6-1 to TRBJ1-5; possible D gene TRBD1, 6 bases. V was clipped by 2 bases and J by 4 bases, with 12 bases between them. The CDR3 sequence is 15 residues long. CDR1 MNHNS and CDR2 SASEGT come from the germline V gene.